These T cell receptor beta chains were read from a single sample in a study of OX40 agonist ivuxolimab in advanced cancers. Data came from immunoSEQ multiplex PCR; TCRdb stores just in-frame clones and leaves some out. The data show 60,000 to 70,000 clones, about nine tenths seen once. This specimen consisted of CD4+ or CD8+ T cells sorted from blood, obtained in a trial of the OX40 agonist ivuxolimab. The receptors stem from an adult with an advanced solid tumor such as melanoma, head and neck, liver or kidney cancer. CDR3s include the opening cysteine and the closing phenylalanine or tryptophan. D genes are given only for firm matches. Only some rows state a clone size, as once, few, many or a class for expanded clones.

. TRBJ2-1 TRBV10-3 . CAISESTFGVGAYNEQFF TGTGCCATCAGTGAGTCGACCTTCGGCGTCGGAGCCTACAATGAGCAGTTCTTC
. TRBJ2-7 TRBV7-2 TRBD2 CASSPGLLWAGEYEQYF TGTGCCAGCAGCCCTGGGCTATTGTGGGCGGGGGAGTACGAGCAGTACTTC
. TRBJ2-5 TRBV7-2 TRBD1 CASRTDRGSETQYF TGTGCCAGCAGAACGGACAGGGGGTCAGAGACCCAGTACTTC
. TRBJ2-4 TRBV7-9 TRBD1 CASSPRTGGTDIQYF TGTGCCAGCAGCCCAAGGACAGGGGGCACGGACATTCAGTACTTC
. TRBJ1-2 TRBV13 . CASSLYQGVKYGYTF TGTGCCAGCAGCTTATACCAGGGTGTTAAGTATGGCTACACCTTC
. TRBJ2-2 TRBV5-4 TRBD2 CASSSGLAATGELFF TGTGCCAGCAGCTCGGGACTAGCGGCCACCGGGGAGCTGTTTTTT
. TRBJ1-2 TRBV6-5 . CASSRGGRGYTF TGTGCCAGCAGTAGGGGGGGTCGAGGCTACACCTTC
once TRBJ1-1 TRBV5-1 . CASSGGRGSGPAFF TGCGCCAGCAGCGGAGGAAGGGGCTCCGGCCCGGCTTTCTTT
. TRBJ1-5 TRBV2 . CASSIRAQSQPQHF TGTGCCAGCAGTATCAGGGCTCAAAGTCAGCCCCAGCATTTT
few TRBJ2-7 TRBV5-1 TRBD2 CASSLPLGAGADEQYF TGCGCCAGCAGCTTGCCTCTGGGAGCGGGAGCTGACGAGCAGTACTTC
. TRBJ2-2 TRBV6-6 TRBD1 CASLGTGSTGELFF TGTGCCAGCCTCGGGACAGGGTCTACCGGGGAGCTGTTTTTT
. TRBJ1-1 TRBV19 . CASSIGRLENTEAFF TGTGCCAGTAGTATAGGGAGATTGGAGAACACTGAAGCTTTCTTT
. TRBJ2-5 TRBV11-3 . CASSTSQGTQYF TGTGCCAGCAGCACGTCTCAAGGGACCCAGTACTTC
. TRBJ2-5 TRBV11-2 . CASSLVGSGTQETQYF TGTGCCAGCAGCTTAGTAGGTAGCGGAACACAAGAGACCCAGTACTTC
. TRBJ2-2 TRBV7-3 TRBD1 CASSIQGQGHGELFF TGTGCCAGCAGCATCCAGGGACAGGGGCACGGGGAGCTGTTTTTT